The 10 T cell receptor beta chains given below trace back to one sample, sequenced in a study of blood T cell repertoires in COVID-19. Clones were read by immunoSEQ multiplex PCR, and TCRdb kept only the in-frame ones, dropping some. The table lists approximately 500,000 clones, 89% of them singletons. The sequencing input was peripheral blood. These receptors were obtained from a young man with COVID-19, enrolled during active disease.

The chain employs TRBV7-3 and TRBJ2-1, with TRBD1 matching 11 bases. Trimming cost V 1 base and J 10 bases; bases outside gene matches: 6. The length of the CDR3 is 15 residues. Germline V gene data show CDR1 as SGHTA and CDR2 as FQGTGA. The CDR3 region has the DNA TGTGCCAGCAGCTTAAAAGGGACAGGGGGTATAGAGCAGTTCTTC. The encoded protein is CASSLKGTGGIEQFF.

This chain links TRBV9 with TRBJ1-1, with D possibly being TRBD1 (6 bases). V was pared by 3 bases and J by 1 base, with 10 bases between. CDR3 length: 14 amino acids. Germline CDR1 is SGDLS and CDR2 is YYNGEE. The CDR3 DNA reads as TGTGCCAGCAGCGCCGGGACACAGAACACTGAAGCTTTCTTT. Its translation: CASSAGTQNTEAFF. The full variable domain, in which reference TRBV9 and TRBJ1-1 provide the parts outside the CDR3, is DSGVTQTPKHLITATGQRVTLRCSPRSGDLSVYWYQQSLDQGLQFLIQYYNGEERAKGNILERFSAQQFPDLHSELNLSSLELGDSALYFCASSAGTQNTEAFFGQGTRLTVV.

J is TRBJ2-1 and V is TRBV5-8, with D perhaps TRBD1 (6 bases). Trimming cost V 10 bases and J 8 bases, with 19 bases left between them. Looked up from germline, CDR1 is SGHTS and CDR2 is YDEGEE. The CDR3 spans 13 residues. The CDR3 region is CADRRTSGDEQFF. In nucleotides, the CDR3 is TGTGCCGACAGGCGGACTTCCGGCGATGAGCAGTTCTTC.

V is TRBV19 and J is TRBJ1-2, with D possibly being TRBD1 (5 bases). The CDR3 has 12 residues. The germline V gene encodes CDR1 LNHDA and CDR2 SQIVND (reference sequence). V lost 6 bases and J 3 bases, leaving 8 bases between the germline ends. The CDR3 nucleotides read TGTGCCAGTAGCCAGGGTTACTATGGCTACACCTTC. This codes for CASSQGYYGYTF.

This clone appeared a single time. The CDR3 nucleotides read TGTGCCAGCAGCTTGCAGGGCAGGGGAGATGGCTACACCTTC. Protein: CASSLQGRGDGYTF. J is TRBJ1-2 and V is TRBV5-4; maybe TRBD1 (6 bases). Germline loops: CDR1 SGHNT, CDR2 YYREEE (reference sequence). The length of the CDR3 is 14 residues. Trimming removed 1 base at V and 6 bases at J, with 13 bases between.

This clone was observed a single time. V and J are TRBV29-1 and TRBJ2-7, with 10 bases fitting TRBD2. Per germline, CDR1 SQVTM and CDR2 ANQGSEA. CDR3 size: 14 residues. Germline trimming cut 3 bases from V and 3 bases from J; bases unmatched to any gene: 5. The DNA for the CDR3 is TGCAGCGTTGACGGACTAGCGGATTTCTACGAGCAGTACTTC. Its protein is CSVDGLADFYEQYF.

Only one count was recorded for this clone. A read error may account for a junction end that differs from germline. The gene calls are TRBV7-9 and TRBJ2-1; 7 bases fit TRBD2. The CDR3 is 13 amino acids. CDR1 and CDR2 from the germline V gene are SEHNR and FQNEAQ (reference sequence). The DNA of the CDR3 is TGTGCCAGCAGCCTAGCTAGCGGAAATGAGCAGTTCTTC. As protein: CASSLASGNEQFF.

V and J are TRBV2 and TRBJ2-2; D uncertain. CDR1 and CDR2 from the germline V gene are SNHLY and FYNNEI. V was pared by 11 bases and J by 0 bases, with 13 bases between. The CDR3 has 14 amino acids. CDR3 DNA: TGTGCCCGACGAGACAAGGCGAACACCGGGGAGCTGTTTTTT. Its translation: CARRDKANTGELFF.

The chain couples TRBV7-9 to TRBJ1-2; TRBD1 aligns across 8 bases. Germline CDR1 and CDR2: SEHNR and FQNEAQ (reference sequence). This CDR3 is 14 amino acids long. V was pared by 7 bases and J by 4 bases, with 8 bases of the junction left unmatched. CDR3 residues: CASTTGGSIYGYTF. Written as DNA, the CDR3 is TGTGCCAGCACCACAGGGGGGTCTATCTATGGCTACACCTTC.

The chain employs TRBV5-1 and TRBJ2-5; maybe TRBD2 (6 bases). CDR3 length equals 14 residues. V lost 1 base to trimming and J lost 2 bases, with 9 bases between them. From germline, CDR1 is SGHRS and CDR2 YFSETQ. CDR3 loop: CASSLNSGQETQYF. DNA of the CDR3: TGCGCCAGCAGCTTGAATAGCGGACAAGAGACCCAGTACTTC.